This T cell receptor beta chain was sequenced in a study of T cell responses to AZD1222 COVID-19 vaccine. Details on this clone: Its antigen remains unidentified.

Findings and caveats of the study: The study found Spike-specific TCR breadth and depth rose after two AZD1222 doses. Spike-wide coverage was observed for vaccine-associated CD4 TCRs, with dominant responses at 160-218 and 743-854. Close to half of spike-specific TCRs reportedly recognize unmutated variant regions. Donors, mostly white British, included more females; clonal diversity was possibly underestimated.

Produced via immunoSEQ multiplex PCR; TCRdb's table is partial and in-frame only. This table has some 120,000 clones, approximately 85% appearing once. The CDR3 covers 13 residues. CDR1 KGHSH and CDR2 LQKENI come from the germline V gene. V was shortened by 4 bases and J by 1 base, with 7 bases between the two germline ends. The chain combines TRBV18 with TRBJ1-1; TRBD1 might be the D (6 bases). The receptor's source is an adult in good health. Sequences were derived from peripheral blood, sampled on day 0 of MenACWY control vaccination. The CDR3 DNA reads TGTGCCAGCTCACAGGGGGAGAACACTGAAGCTTTCTTT. Translated: CASSQGENTEAFF.